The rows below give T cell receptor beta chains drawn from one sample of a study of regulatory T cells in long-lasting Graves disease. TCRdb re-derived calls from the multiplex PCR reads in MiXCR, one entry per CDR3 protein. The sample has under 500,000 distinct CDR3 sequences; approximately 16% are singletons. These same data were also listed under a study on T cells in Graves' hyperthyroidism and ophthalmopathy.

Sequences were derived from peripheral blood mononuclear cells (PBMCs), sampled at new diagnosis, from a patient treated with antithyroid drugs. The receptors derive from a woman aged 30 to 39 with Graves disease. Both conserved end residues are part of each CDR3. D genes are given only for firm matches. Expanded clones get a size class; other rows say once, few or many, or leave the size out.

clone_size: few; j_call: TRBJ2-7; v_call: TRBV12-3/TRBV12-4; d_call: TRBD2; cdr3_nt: TGTGCCAGCAGTCGCCTAGCGGGTAGACCCTACGAGCAGTACTTC; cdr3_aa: CASSRLAGRPYEQYF
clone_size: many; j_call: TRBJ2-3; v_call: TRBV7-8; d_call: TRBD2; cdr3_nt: TGTGCCAGCAGCTTAGTCAGACTAGCGGGAGGAACAGATACGCAGTATTTT; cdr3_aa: CASSLVRLAGGTDTQYF
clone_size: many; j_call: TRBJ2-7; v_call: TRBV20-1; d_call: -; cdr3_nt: TGCAGTGTTTGGCAAGCAGGGTCCGACGAGCAGTACTTC; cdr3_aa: CSVWQAGSDEQYF
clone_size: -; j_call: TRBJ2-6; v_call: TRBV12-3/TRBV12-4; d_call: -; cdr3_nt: TGTGCCAGCAGTTTAGCGCACAGGGTTGCTGGGGCCAACGTCCTGACTTTC; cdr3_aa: CASSLAHRVAGANVLTF
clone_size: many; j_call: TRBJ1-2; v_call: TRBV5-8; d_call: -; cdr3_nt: TGTGCCAGCAGCCGGAGAGAATGGACGGAGGGTAACTATGGCTACACCTTC; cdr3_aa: CASSRREWTEGNYGYTF
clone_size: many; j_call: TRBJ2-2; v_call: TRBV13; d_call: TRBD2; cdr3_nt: TGTGCCAGCAGCCAGACTGGACTAGCGGGTTACGCGAACACCGGGGAGCTGTTTTTT; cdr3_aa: CASSQTGLAGYANTGELFF
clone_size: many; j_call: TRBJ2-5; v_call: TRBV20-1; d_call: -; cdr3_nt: -; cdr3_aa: CSARDISAQGYQETQYF
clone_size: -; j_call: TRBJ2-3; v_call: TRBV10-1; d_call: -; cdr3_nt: TGCGCCAGCAGTGATACCGGAGGGCCGCGCACAGATACGCAGTATTTT; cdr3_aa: CASSDTGGPRTDTQYF
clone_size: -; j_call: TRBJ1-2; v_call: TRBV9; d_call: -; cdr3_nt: TGTGCCAGCAGCGTAGAAGGGATTTCTAACTATGGCTACACCTTC; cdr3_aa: CASSVEGISNYGYTF
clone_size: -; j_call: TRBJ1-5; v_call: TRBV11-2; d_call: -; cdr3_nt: TGTGCCAGCAGCTTAGATGGGGGGGGGGTGCCCCAGCATTTT; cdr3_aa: CASSLDGGGVPQHF
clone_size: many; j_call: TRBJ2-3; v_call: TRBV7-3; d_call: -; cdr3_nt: TGTGCCAGCAGCCCTTATGGGGGAGAAGCATTCGGCACAGATACGCAGTATTTT; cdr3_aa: CASSPYGGEAFGTDTQYF
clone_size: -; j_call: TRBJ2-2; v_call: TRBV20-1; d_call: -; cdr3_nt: TGCAGTGCTAGATGGGGATCCGGGGAGCTGTTTTTT; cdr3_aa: CSARWGSGELFF
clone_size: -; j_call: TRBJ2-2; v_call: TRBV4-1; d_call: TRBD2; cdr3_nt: TGCGCCAGCAGCCAACCGGGACTAGCGGGACTAACGGTGGAGCTGTTTTTT; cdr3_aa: CASSQPGLAGLTVELFF
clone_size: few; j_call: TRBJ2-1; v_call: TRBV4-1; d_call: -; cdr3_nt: TGCGCCAGCAGCCAACCGACGGGTCGCTGGTGGGAGCAGTTCTTC; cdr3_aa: CASSQPTGRWWEQFF
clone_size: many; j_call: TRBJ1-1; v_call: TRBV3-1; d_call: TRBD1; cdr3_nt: TGTGCCAGCAGCTACGGACAGGGTGTTACTGAAGCTTTCTTT; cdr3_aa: CASSYGQGVTEAFF
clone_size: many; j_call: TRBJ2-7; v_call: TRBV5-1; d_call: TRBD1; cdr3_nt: TGCGCCAGCAGCTTGAGCCCCGGGGGACAGGGATTGTCTAGGCAGTACTTC; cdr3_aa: CASSLSPGGQGLSRQYF
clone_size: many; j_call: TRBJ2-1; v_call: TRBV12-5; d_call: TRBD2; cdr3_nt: TGTGCTAGTGGTTTGAAAGCGGGAGTCACTTATGAGCAGTTCTTC; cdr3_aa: CASGLKAGVTYEQFF
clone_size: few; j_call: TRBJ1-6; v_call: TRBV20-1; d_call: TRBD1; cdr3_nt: TGCAGTGCTGAGGACAGGGAATTGTCACCCCTCCACTTT; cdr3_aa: CSAEDRELSPLHF
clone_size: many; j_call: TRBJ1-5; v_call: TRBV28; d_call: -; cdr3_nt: TGTGCCAGCAGTCCCCCAAAGAATAGGGCAGGGAATCAGCCCCAGCATTTT; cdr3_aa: CASSPPKNRAGNQPQHF
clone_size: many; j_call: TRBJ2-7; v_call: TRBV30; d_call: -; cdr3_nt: TGTGCCTGGACCTTATTACAGGGACCCTACGAGCAGTACTTC; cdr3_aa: CAWTLLQGPYEQYF
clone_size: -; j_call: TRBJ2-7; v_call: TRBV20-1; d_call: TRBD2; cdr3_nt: TGCAGTGCTAGAGGGACTAGCGGGAACGAACAGTACTTC; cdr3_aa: CSARGTSGNEQYF
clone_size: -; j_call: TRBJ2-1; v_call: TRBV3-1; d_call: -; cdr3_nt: TGTGCCAGCAGCCCTTCCCCGGAGGAATCCTACAATGAGCAGTTCTTC; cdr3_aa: CASSPSPEESYNEQFF
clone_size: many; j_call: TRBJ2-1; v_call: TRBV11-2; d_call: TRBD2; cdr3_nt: TGTGCCAGCAGCTTGCTAGCGGGAATAGGGATTTACAATGAGCAGTTCTTC; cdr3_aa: CASSLLAGIGIYNEQFF
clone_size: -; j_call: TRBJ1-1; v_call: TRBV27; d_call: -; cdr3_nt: TGTGCCAGCAGTTTGGGGTTGAACACTAAAGCTTTCTTT; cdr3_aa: CASSLGLNTKAFF
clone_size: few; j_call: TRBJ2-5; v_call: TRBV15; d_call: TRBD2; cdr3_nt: TGTGCCACCAGCAGTTGGGGAAGGGGAGGGTACCAAGAGACCCAGTACTTC; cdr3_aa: CATSSWGRGGYQETQYF
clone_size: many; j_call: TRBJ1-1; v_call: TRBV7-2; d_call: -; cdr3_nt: TGTGCCAGCAGCTTGGGGAGGTTATTTATCCCACGAGACACTGAAGCTTTCTTT; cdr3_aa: CASSLGRLFIPRDTEAFF
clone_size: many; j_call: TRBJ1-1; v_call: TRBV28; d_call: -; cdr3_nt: TGTGCCAGCAGTTCCCCCTTTGTGACTGAAGCTTTCTTT; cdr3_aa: CASSSPFVTEAFF
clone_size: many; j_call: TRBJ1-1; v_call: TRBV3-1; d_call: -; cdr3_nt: TGTGCCAGCAGCCAAGATTACGTGGGGGCTTTCTTT; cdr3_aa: CASSQDYVGAFF
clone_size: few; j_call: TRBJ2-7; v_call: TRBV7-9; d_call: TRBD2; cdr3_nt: TGTGCGGCGGGAGAGGTCTACGAGCAGTACTTC; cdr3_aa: CAAGEVYEQYF
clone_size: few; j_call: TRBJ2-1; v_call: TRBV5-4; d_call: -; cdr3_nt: TGTGCCAGCAGCTTGAGCGTCTCACCGTACAATGAGCAGTTCTTC; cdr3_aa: CASSLSVSPYNEQFF
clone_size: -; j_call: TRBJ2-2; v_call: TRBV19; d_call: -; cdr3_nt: TGTGCCAGTAGTGGATCCCTCCAGGGCAGCACCGGGGAGCTGTTTTTT; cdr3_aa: CASSGSLQGSTGELFF
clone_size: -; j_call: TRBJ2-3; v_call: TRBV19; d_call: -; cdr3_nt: TGTGCCAGTAGTATAGACCCAACAGATACGCAGTATTTT; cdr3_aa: CASSIDPTDTQYF
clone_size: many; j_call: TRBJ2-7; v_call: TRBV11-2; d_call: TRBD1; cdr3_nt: TGTGCCAGCAGCAAACCGGACAGGTACGAGCAGTACTTC; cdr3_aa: CASSKPDRYEQYF
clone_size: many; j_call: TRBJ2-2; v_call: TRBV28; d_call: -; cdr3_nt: TGTGCCAGCAGTCCGGGACACCAGAACACCGGGGAGCTGTTTTTT; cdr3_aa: CASSPGHQNTGELFF
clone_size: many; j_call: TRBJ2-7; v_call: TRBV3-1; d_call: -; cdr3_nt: TGTGCCAGCAGCCTAAACATCATCTCCTACGAGCAGTACTTC; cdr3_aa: CASSLNIISYEQYF
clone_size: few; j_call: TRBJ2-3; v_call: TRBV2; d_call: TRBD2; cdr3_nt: TGTGTCAGCAGTGAACAGGCTAGCGGGCCGATCACAGATACGCAGTATTTT; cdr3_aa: CVSSEQASGPITDTQYF
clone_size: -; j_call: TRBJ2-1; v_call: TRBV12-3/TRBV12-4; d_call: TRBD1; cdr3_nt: TGTGCCAGCAGTGATCCGGGACAGGGGGGTTACAATGAGCAGTTCTTC; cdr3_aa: CASSDPGQGGYNEQFF
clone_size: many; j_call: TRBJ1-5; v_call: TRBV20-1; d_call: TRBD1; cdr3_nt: TGCAGTGCTAGGAGAAAGGACAGGGGATTCCTCAGCAATCAGCCCCAGCATTTT; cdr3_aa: CSARRKDRGFLSNQPQHF
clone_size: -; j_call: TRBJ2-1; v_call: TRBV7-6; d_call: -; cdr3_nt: TGTGCCAGCAGCTCGGCAGGAGGGGGCAATGAGCAGTTCTTC; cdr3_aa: CASSSAGGGNEQFF
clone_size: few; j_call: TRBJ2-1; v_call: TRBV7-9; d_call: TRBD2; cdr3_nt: TGTGCCAGCAGCCATCTAGCGGGAGCCCGCAATGAGCAGTTCTTC; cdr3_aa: CASSHLAGARNEQFF
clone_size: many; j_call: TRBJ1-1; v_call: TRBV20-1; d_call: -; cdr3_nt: TGCAGTGCTGGAAAAGACGGGAACACTGAAGCTTTCTTT; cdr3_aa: CSAGKDGNTEAFF
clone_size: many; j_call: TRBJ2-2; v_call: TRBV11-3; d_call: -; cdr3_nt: TGTGCCAGCAGCTTAGTAATTTGGGGGTATTCGGTCGGGGAGCTGTTTTTT; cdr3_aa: CASSLVIWGYSVGELFF
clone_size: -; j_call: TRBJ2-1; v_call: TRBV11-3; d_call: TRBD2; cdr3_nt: TGTGCCAGCAGCTTACAGCGGGAGGGTGAGCAGTTCTTC; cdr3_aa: CASSLQREGEQFF
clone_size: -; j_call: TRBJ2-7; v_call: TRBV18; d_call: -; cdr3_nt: TGTGCCAGCTCACCTAGGGCAACAGGGAGTTCCTACGAGCAGTACTTC; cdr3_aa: CASSPRATGSSYEQYF
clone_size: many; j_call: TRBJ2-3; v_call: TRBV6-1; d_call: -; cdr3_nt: TGTGCCAGCAGTGAATACTCTTGGGGGAGAACAGATACGCAGTATTTT; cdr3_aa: CASSEYSWGRTDTQYF